The subject of this entry is one T cell receptor (beta chain). The clone's antigen remains unknown. Per-base qualities were not stored, and no clone one base away is much larger. This specimen comes from a study of shared clonotypes between healthy human individuals (dated by TCRdb to 2020 to 2022). Context from the whole study: A few men and a couple of women, aged 18 to 49 years, made up the cohort. For each donor, CD4 naive and CD4 memory were each run on three plates, CD8 naive on two plates, and CD8 memory on one plate. The study deeply sequenced blood TCR repertoires of about 5 healthy adults to estimate repertoire size and the extent of clonotype sharing between individuals. To increase sequencing depth and limit assay-specific biases, different laboratories used diverse techniques to prepare libraries and sequence TCR repertoires. Leukapheresis yielded between about 0.9 and 9.5 billion PBMCs per donor. What the study reported, not specific to this receptor: The genetic and exposure-history diversity represented was limited by the small number of donors. Compared with non-shared clonotypes, clonotypes shared by all four sorted-subset donors had higher generation probabilities. Even with the large sequencing depth, rarefaction of the sorted-subset datasets indicated that sequencing was incomplete. Larger estimated clonotype richness was generally found for naive subsets than for memory subsets. Sampling was limited to blood, and TCR repertoires in tissue likely differ from TCR repertoires in blood. Sharing across a few donors was observed for about 5% of naive CD4, less than 4% of naive CD8, over 2% of memory CD4, and around 0.4% of memory CD8 clonotypes. Pairwise subsampling led to the expectation that sequencing depth would affect the degree of clonotype sharing among donors.

TCR CDR3 regions were amplified from genomic DNA by multiplex PCR using the deep immunoSEQ assay. Extracted genomic DNA from each cell subset was distributed evenly across all wells of several immunoSEQ 96-well plates, and each plate was treated as a replicate. Each replicate PCR for sorted subsets received about 0.2 ug genomic DNA, equal to around 32,000 T cell genomes. Purified libraries were quantified with a Qubit 3.0 fluorometer, sized on a Bioanalyzer 2100, and re-quantified with the KAPA Library Quantification kit. Every immunoSEQ 96-well plate was sequenced on a separate single-read 150-cycle Illumina NextSeq 550 flow cell. Processing in the source paper ran as follows. The immunoSEQ output contained only junctional sequences without quality scores, so filtering could not match that applied to full-length reads. To assign V/J genes and CDR3, sequences were annotated against IMGT germline references using PyIR, a Python wrapper for IgBLAST v1.9. Any read was removed if the V/J assignment was weak (E-value above 1e-6), the CDR3 was missing, or the read contained stop codons, out-of-frame junctions, or ambiguous translated residues. V3J clonotypes were defined as sequences sharing an identical inferred V gene, J gene, and CDR3 amino acid sequence. Percentage overlap between repertoires was calculated by dividing the number of shared unique clonotypes by the size of the smaller repertoire. Repertoire richness was assessed with RTK rarefaction, the Chao1 estimator, and Recon v2.1 estimates of unobserved clonotypes. OLGA was used to compute generation probabilities for all TCRbeta clonotypes that the gDNA method yielded from several donors. TCRdb carries this immuneACCESS record with in-frame sequences only. Its versions omit some clonotypes, under half of them owing to an unresolved V gene in the studies checked, with the rest unexplained. V, J and clone size are taken as reported in that table, and D and trimming were inferred from the DNA itself. The sample table holds about 2 million clones, of which about 95% were seen once. The top ten hold about 1.1% of the sample.

CD8 naive samples were obtained by positive selection for CCR7 among CD45RO-negative cells, yielding a CD45RA+CCR7+ population from which TemRA cells were excluded. Healthy HIV-negative adults with no recently reported acute infections or vaccinations were included as donors. Only Caucasian adults living in Nashville, Tennessee, USA were represented among the donors. After blood collection by leukapheresis, PBMCs were isolated using Ficoll-Histopaque density gradient centrifugation and then cryopreserved in the vapor phase of liquid nitrogen. Analytical flow cytometry was used to check the purity and quantity of each magnetically sorted T cell population. Genomic DNA was isolated from every sorted fraction and measured by UV absorbance on a Nanodrop 2000c. Inclusive of the bounding cysteine and phenylalanine, the CDR3 is 11 residues long. The read is trimmed to its CDR3 DNA, 33 bases read in frame from base 1. V loses 3 bases, J loses 13 bases, and the germline ends lie 9 bases apart. The germline V gene gives CDR1 as MNHNS and CDR2 as SASEGT.

Recombination connected TRBV6-1 to TRBJ1-4; the D segment cannot be called with confidence. The source of this sequence is a man younger than 35 in good health. Sequenced: naive CD8+ T cells sorted from blood. What the cell subset or site label conveys for this sample: CD45RA+CCR7+. Here is the DNA: TGTGCCAGCAGTGACGACTGGGGACTGTTTTTT. This encodes CASSDDWGLFF.